This T cell receptor beta chain emerged from a study of T cells after posttransplantation cyclophosphamide (dated by TCRdb to 2016 to 2018). At the level of the whole study: T cell repertoire reconstitution was tracked by TRB sequencing after myeloablative bone marrow transplantation in which posttransplantation cyclophosphamide was used as GVHD prophylaxis. Samples from a few dozen PTCy-treated patients, along with samples from 16 of their related bone marrow donors, underwent antigen receptor sequencing. Blood from all 30 or so PTCy patients who had 1-year posttransplant specimens underwent TRB sequencing. TRB sequencing was also done on up to about 3 additional blood samples from 2 to 5.2 years after transplant in 3 patients, and on pretransplant blood from several patients. Because TRA and TRB clonality correlated tightly in fewer than ten samples, the subsequent TCR analyses were limited to TRB only. Public TRB sequences were checked against a database of over 3,000 sequences associated with responses to pathogens, tumor antigens, self-antigens and alloantigens. What the work shows at the level of the full study, not this receptor alone: Across the roughly 48 patients, TRB clonality was highly associated with recipient CMV seropositivity and CMV reactivation, and diversity with PTCy was similar to that in the CNI/methotrexate controls. The TRB repertoires of T cells infiltrating skin or the GI tract showed only limited overlap with the TRB repertoires found in blood. Donor-recipient similarity was low at 1-2 months but increased during the first year, and donor CD8+ memory clones often dominated later blood repertoires.

On the day of marrow donation, related bone marrow donors gave peripheral blood samples. Peripheral blood and bone marrow mononuclear cells were isolated by Ficoll-Hypaque density centrifugation and cryopreserved. This clone was counted ten times or more. Which antigen it targets is not known. No base qualities exist here, and no much larger clone lies one base off it. TRB sequencing was run on genomic DNA with either the immunoSEQ assay at survey resolution or the hsTCRB kit. As for how the authors treated the data: Initial read processing used immunoSEQ software, and repertoire analyses used the LymphoSeq R package. Clonality was calculated as 1 minus normalized Shannon entropy, and the Gini coefficient was also calculated for each TRB dataset. To infer phenotypes in unsorted samples, TRB sequences from sorted subsets of the recipient or donor were mapped onto unsorted samples from the same recipient. This is the immuneACCESS table as TCRdb keeps it, with only in-frame sequences that have V and J called. A part of the clones is gone; compared with another copy, unresolved V genes explain less than half, and the rest is unexplained. V, J and clone size derive from that table, while D and trimming were established from the DNA sequence. This sample contains under 40,000 clones, none of which is a singleton. The ten top clones hold 6.7% of the sample.

The cysteine opens and the phenylalanine closes a CDR3 of 15 amino acids. Of all the DNA, just the CDR3 is kept, 45 bases in frame from base 1. The germline V gene yields SGHAT for CDR1 and FQNNGV for CDR2. From V the trimming removes 5 bases and from J it removes 8 bases, while the gene matches leave 9 bases of the junction unaccounted for. The rearranged segments are TRBV11-2 and TRBJ2-1; TRBD2 fits 10 bases in the junction. Source material: PBMCs. The origin of this receptor is a woman aged 45-60 years in good health and a related stem cell transplant donor. CDR3 region: CASSPDEREGDEQFF. The DNA sequence is as follows: TGTGCCAGCAGCCCCGACGAGCGGGAGGGCGATGAGCAGTTCTTC.